A selection of T cell receptor beta chains follows, all from one sample in a study of T-cell reconstitution after alpha-beta-depleted transplantation in children. Via MiXCR, TCRdb re-called the PCR reads, giving one row per CDR3 protein. The repertoire includes 90,000 to 100,000 distinct CDR3 sequences, about 22% of them detected once, and 20% to 25% sits in the top ten. Sequencing used PBMCs, obtained before TCRalphabeta/CD19-depleted stem cell transplant. Source of these receptors: a boy between 2 and 10 years old with acute lymphoblastic leukemia, due to receive a stem cell transplant. The CDR3 runs from the conserved cysteine through the conserved F or W. D genes are given only for firm matches. For some rows the clone size is stated as once, few or many, or as a class when expanded; others skip it.

V gene,J gene,clone size,D gene,CDR3 protein,CDR3 DNA
TRBV7-3,TRBJ2-6,NA,NA,CASSRLTSGANVLTF,TGTGCCAGCAGCCGGCTTACGTCTGGGGCCAACGTCCTGACTTTC
TRBV7-6,TRBJ2-2,many,NA,CASSLVLPPGGELFF,TGTGCCAGCAGCTTAGTGCTTCCCCCTGGGGGGGAGCTGTTTTTT
TRBV27,TRBJ1-3,NA,TRBD1,CASSYRGGNTIYF,TGTGCCAGCAGTTACAGGGGTGGAAACACCATATATTTT
TRBV25-1,TRBJ2-7,NA,TRBD1,CASSALGQGIRTPYEQYF,TGTGCCAGCAGTGCCCTAGGACAGGGGATAAGGACCCCCTACGAGCAGTACTTC
TRBV5-1,TRBJ2-7,NA,NA,CASSLESAYEQYF,TGCGCCAGCAGCTTGGAATCCGCCTACGAGCAGTACTTC
TRBV20-1,TRBJ2-3,few,TRBD2,CSAATSGTSGTDTQYF,TGCAGTGCTGCCACATCCGGGACTAGCGGTACAGATACGCAGTATTTT
TRBV6-1,TRBJ1-6,NA,TRBD1,CASSGQGGRSPLHF,TGTGCCAGCAGCGGACAGGGGGGGAGGTCACCCCTCCACTTT
TRBV5-1,TRBJ2-1,many,NA,CASGGGGVVNEQFF,TGCGCCAGCGGTGGGGGCGGAGTAGTTAATGAGCAGTTCTTC
TRBV5-5,TRBJ1-1,few,TRBD1,CASSSSGTGHTEAFF,TGTGCCAGCAGCTCCTCCGGGACAGGGCACACTGAAGCTTTCTTT
TRBV5-1,TRBJ2-7,many,NA,CASSLVFGQGREQYF,TGCGCCAGCAGCTTGGTCTTCGGGCAGGGACGAGAGCAGTACTTC
TRBV9,TRBJ2-3,few,NA,CASSNDPTDTQYF,TGTGCCAGCAGCAACGACCCTACAGATACGCAGTATTTT
TRBV10-2,TRBJ2-7,many,TRBD2,CASSDGLAGGTGRSYEQYF,TGCGCCAGCAGTGACGGACTAGCGGGAGGTACCGGGCGGTCCTACGAGCAGTACTTC
TRBV20-1,TRBJ2-2,NA,NA,CSAGGHRPGELFF,TGCAGTGCTGGCGGACACCGCCCCGGGGAGCTGTTTTTT
TRBV6-2/TRBV6-3,TRBJ2-1,few,NA,CASSYPTSSRDNEQFF,TGTGCCAGCAGTTACCCCACTAGCTCCAGGGACAATGAGCAGTTCTTC
TRBV12-3/TRBV12-4,TRBJ1-2,few,TRBD1,CASSPDRTYGYTF,TGTGCCAGCAGTCCGGACAGGACCTATGGCTACACCTTC
TRBV7-8,TRBJ2-1,NA,TRBD2,CASRSGIYNEQFF,TGTGCCAGCAGAAGCGGGATCTACAATGAGCAGTTCTTC
TRBV5-1,TRBJ2-1,few,TRBD2,CASSPAGAYNEQFF,TGCGCCAGCAGCCCAGCGGGGGCCTACAATGAGCAGTTCTTC
TRBV29-1,TRBJ2-4,few,NA,CSVEGGGRRAKNIQYF,TGCAGCGTTGAAGGAGGAGGGAGGAGGGCCAAAAACATTCAGTACTTC
TRBV5-1,TRBJ1-2,NA,TRBD1,CASSLEGAYYGYTF,TGCGCCAGCAGCTTGGAGGGGGCTTACTATGGCTACACCTTC
TRBV20-1,TRBJ2-7,few,NA,CSASTGSYEQYF,TGCAGTGCTAGCACAGGCTCCTACGAGCAGTACTTC
TRBV7-9,TRBJ1-5,NA,NA,CASSPSGNQPQHF,TGTGCCAGCAGCCCCTCAGGGAATCAGCCCCAGCATTTT
TRBV13,TRBJ2-1,NA,NA,CASSAGTNEQFF,TGTGCCAGCAGTGCGGGGACCAATGAGCAGTTCTTC
TRBV4-1,TRBJ2-7,NA,TRBD2,CASSQELADAVRRYEQYF,TGCGCCAGCAGCCAAGAGCTAGCGGACGCCGTAAGGAGGTACGAGCAGTACTTC
TRBV19,TRBJ1-2,NA,NA,CASSLVVGEYGYTF,TGTGCCAGTAGTCTTGTCGTGGGCGAATATGGCTACACCTTC
TRBV20-1,TRBJ2-3,NA,NA,CSARLTDTQYF,TGCAGTGCTCGACTAACAGATACGCAGTATTTT
TRBV19,TRBJ2-2,NA,NA,CASIGQLNTGELFF,TGTGCCAGTATAGGGCAGTTAAACACCGGGGAGCTGTTTTTT
TRBV6-5,TRBJ1-1,NA,NA,CASSSTASNTEAFF,TGTGCCAGCAGTTCCACGGCCTCGAACACTGAAGCTTTCTTT
TRBV29-1,TRBJ1-2,few,TRBD1,CSVGTGSNYGYTF,TGCAGCGTGGGGACAGGCTCTAACTATGGCTACACCTTC
TRBV20-1,TRBJ1-6,NA,TRBD1,CSAELWDSYSPLHF,TGCAGTGCCGAATTATGGGACAGCTATTCACCCCTCCACTTT
TRBV21-1,TRBJ2-1,NA,NA,CASSKRDRPTYNEQFF,TGTGCCAGCAGCAAACGGGACAGACCTACCTACAATGAGCAGTTCTTC
TRBV12-3/TRBV12-4,TRBJ2-3,NA,NA,CASSLDQPTDTQYF,TGTGCCAGCAGTTTGGACCAACCGACAGATACGCAGTATTTT
TRBV12-3/TRBV12-4,TRBJ2-1,NA,NA,CASRTVAEGNEQFF,TGTGCCAGCAGGACCGTCGCGGAGGGGAATGAGCAGTTCTTC
TRBV11-1,TRBJ2-1,many,NA,CASSSVLSGWAGYNEQFF,TGTGCCAGCAGCTCCGTCCTTAGCGGATGGGCGGGTTACAATGAGCAGTTCTTC
TRBV28,TRBJ2-7,NA,NA,CASSLANNYEQYF,TGTGCCAGCAGTTTAGCCAATAACTACGAGCAGTACTTC
TRBV20-1,TRBJ1-1,once,NA,CSARRSGNTEAFF,TGCAGTGCCCGAAGGTCAGGGAACACTGAAGCTTTCTTT
TRBV7-2,TRBJ2-7,NA,NA,CASSATGPSYEQYF,TGTGCCAGCAGCGCTACGGGGCCTTCCTACGAGCAGTACTTC
TRBV20-1,TRBJ1-1,NA,NA,CSARGFGEAFF,TGCAGTGCTAGGGGGTTTGGGGAAGCTTTCTTT
TRBV24-1,TRBJ2-2,NA,NA,CATSDPGRGVAGELFF,TGTGCCACCAGTGATCCGGGCAGGGGGGTCGCCGGGGAGCTGTTTTTT
TRBV6-5,TRBJ1-3,few,TRBD1,CASSYPFGQGLRNTIYF,TGTGCCAGCAGTTACCCATTCGGACAGGGTTTACGGAACACCATATATTTT
TRBV29-1,TRBJ2-1,many,NA,CSVGKQAGNSYNEQFF,TGCAGCGTTGGAAAACAGGCGGGAAACTCCTACAATGAGCAGTTCTTC
TRBV7-2,TRBJ1-2,few,TRBD1,CASSQDRGPYGYTF,TGTGCCAGCAGCCAGGACAGGGGGCCCTATGGCTACACCTTC
TRBV28,TRBJ1-6,few,TRBD1,CAYRGNNSPLHF,TGTGCCTACAGGGGGAATAATTCACCCCTCCACTTT
TRBV6-6,TRBJ2-1,few,NA,CASSGAEEQFF,TGTGCCAGCTCGGGAGCGGAGGAGCAGTTCTTC
TRBV7-6,TRBJ2-1,NA,TRBD1,CASSLIRPGQGFNNEQFF,TGTGCCAGCAGCTTAATTCGGCCGGGACAGGGATTTAACAATGAGCAGTTCTTC
TRBV2,TRBJ2-1,NA,TRBD1,CASRNIGTGAYNEQFF,TGTGCCAGCAGGAACATAGGGACAGGGGCGTACAATGAGCAGTTCTTC
TRBV7-9,TRBJ1-4,NA,TRBD1,CASSPGQGNEKLFF,TGTGCCAGCAGCCCCGGACAGGGAAATGAAAAACTGTTTTTT
TRBV15,TRBJ1-3,NA,TRBD1,CATSEGQGTAGNTIYF,TGTGCCACCAGCGAAGGACAGGGTACTGCTGGAAACACCATATATTTT
TRBV5-1,TRBJ2-1,many,NA,CASSSRLELYNEQFF,TGCGCCAGCAGCTCAAGACTAGAGCTTTACAATGAGCAGTTCTTC
TRBV12-3/TRBV12-4,TRBJ2-1,many,NA,CASSRDWNYNEQFF,TGTGCCAGCAGTCGCGACTGGAATTACAATGAGCAGTTCTTC
TRBV6-1,TRBJ2-7,many,NA,CASSREYRTAGEQYF,TGTGCCAGCAGCCGCGAGTACCGGACGGCAGGAGAGCAGTACTTC
TRBV2,TRBJ2-2,NA,TRBD1,CASQRTGSNTGELFF,TGTGCCAGCCAGAGGACAGGGAGTAACACCGGGGAGCTGTTTTTT
TRBV5-6,TRBJ1-2,NA,NA,CGSSPLTRAYGYTF,TGTGGCAGCAGCCCTTTAACTAGGGCCTATGGCTACACCTTC
TRBV29-1,TRBJ1-2,many,TRBD1,CSVPGQADYTF,TGCAGCGTTCCGGGACAGGCGGACTACACCTTC
TRBV5-6,TRBJ2-1,few,TRBD2,CASSSTSGRLYEQFF,TGTGCCAGCAGCTCGACTAGCGGGAGGTTATATGAGCAGTTCTTC
TRBV6-4,TRBJ2-2,NA,NA,CASSDKNTGELFF,TGTGCCAGCAGTGACAAAAACACCGGGGAGCTGTTTTTT
TRBV6-1,TRBJ2-3,NA,NA,CASRAGYGADTQYF,TGTGCCAGCAGGGCCGGGTATGGAGCAGATACGCAGTATTTT